This passage covers 25 T cell receptor beta chains from one sample sequenced in a study of OX40 agonist ivuxolimab in advanced cancers. Profiled with immunoSEQ multiplex PCR; TCRdb holds only in-frame clones, not every one. The sample carries 50,000 to 70,000 clones, approximately 90% recorded once. The sequenced sample was CD4+ or CD8+ T cells sorted from blood, obtained in a trial of the OX40 agonist ivuxolimab. Receptor source: an adult with an advanced solid tumor such as melanoma, head and neck, liver or kidney cancer.

The chain has TRBV27 and TRBJ2-2, with D perhaps matching TRBD1 or TRBD2 (5 bases each). The CDR3 sequence is 16 residues long. Germline values: CDR1 MNHEY, CDR2 SMNVEV (reference sequence). V lost 6 bases, J lost 1 base, and 15 bases lay in between. The CDR3: CASRLGPSWNTGELFF. The CDR3 region has the DNA TGTGCCAGCAGATTGGGACCGTCCTGGAACACCGGGGAGCTGTTTTTT.

This chain connects TRBV9 to TRBJ2-5; TRBD2 aligns across 9 bases. The V gene's germline CDR1 is SGDLS and CDR2 YYNGEE. This CDR3 has 14 amino acids. V shed 3 bases, J shed 2 bases, and the junction held 2 bases outside the gene matches. Here the CDR3 DNA reads TGTGCCAGCAGCGGAGGACTAGCGCAAGAGACCCAGTACTTC. Protein product: CASSGGLAQETQYF.

In its sample, this clone was seen once. This chain links TRBV18 with TRBJ1-4, with TRBD1 as a possible D gene (5 bases). CDR1 and CDR2 (germline): KGHSH, LQKENI. V was cut by 3 bases and J by 5 bases, with 13 bases left in between. The CDR3 contains 15 residues. This CDR3 reads CASSPNPGRNEKLFF. CDR3 sequence (DNA): TGTGCCAGCTCACCCAACCCAGGGCGAAATGAAAAACTGTTTTTT.

This chain connects TRBV21-1 to TRBJ1-1. TRBV21-1 is recorded as a pseudogene. This CDR3 is 16 amino acids long. The CDR3 is CASSKDAEGQNTEAFF. The CDR3, as DNA: TGTGCCAGCAGCAAAGATGCCGAGGGCCAGAACACTGAAGCTTTCTTT.

The gene calls are TRBV19 and TRBJ1-4; possibly TRBD1 for D (5 bases). Trimming took 5 bases from V and 8 from J, leaving 12 bases between them. Germline CDR1 is LNHDA and CDR2 is SQIVND (reference sequence). This CDR3 spans 13 amino acids. The CDR3 DNA is TGTGCCAGTAGTTCCGGGGCCCGCGAAAAACTGTTTTTT. It translates to CASSSGAREKLFF.

The chain is built from TRBV27 and TRBJ2-3; D not resolved. The CDR3 has 14 residues. Germline assignment: CDR1 MNHEY and CDR2 SMNVEV (reference sequence). V was shortened by 0 bases and J by 0 bases, with 4 bases between the two germline ends. The CDR3 loop reads CASSLSYSTDTQYF. DNA for the CDR3: TGTGCCAGCAGTTTATCCTACAGCACAGATACGCAGTATTTT.

The chain couples TRBV19 to TRBJ2-1; perhaps TRBD1 as D (5 bases). This CDR3 contains 17 residues. Germline V gives CDR1 LNHDA, CDR2 SQIVND (reference sequence). V was clipped by 5 bases and J by 1 base, with 18 bases between them. For the CDR3, the DNA is TGTGCCAGTAGTCCCGCCCCAGGGCCCCCTTCCTACAATGAGCAGTTCTTC. Translating it yields CASSPAPGPPSYNEQFF.

This clone appeared a few times. The rearrangement links TRBV29-1 to TRBJ2-6; maybe TRBD1 (5 bases). The germline V gene encodes CDR1 SQVTM and CDR2 ANQGSEA. Trimming removed 4 bases at V and 3 bases at J, with 13 bases between. This CDR3 spans 15 amino acids. This chain's CDR3 is CSVGKQVYGANVLTF. CDR3 nucleotide sequence: TGCAGCGTTGGGAAACAGGTATATGGGGCCAACGTCCTGACTTTC.

This clone was counted only a few times. The chain combines TRBV4-2 with TRBJ2-1; 11 bases match TRBD2. The CDR3 consists of 15 residues. CDR1 and CDR2 from the germline V gene are LGHNA and YNFKEQ. Losses at the gene ends were 1 base for V and 4 bases for J; bases not matched to a gene: 0. DNA for the CDR3: TGTGCCAGCAGCCAAGGGACTAGCGGGTACAATGAGCAGTTCTTC. Protein: CASSQGTSGYNEQFF.

The J gene is TRBJ1-2, the V gene TRBV11-3, with unresolved D. V gave up 1 base and J gave up 3 bases, with 3 bases separating them. Looked up from germline, CDR1 is SGHNT and CDR2 is YENEEA. The CDR3 sequence is 12 residues long. The CDR3 spells CASSLADYGYTF. CDR3 in DNA: TGTGCCAGCAGCTTAGCCGACTATGGCTACACCTTC. The full variable domain, completed using reference TRBV11-3 and TRBJ1-2, is EAGVVQSPRYKIIEKKQPVAFWCNPISGHNTLYWYLQNLGQGPELLIRYENEEAVDDSQLPKDRFSAERLKGVDSTLKIQPAELGDSAVYLCASSLADYGYTFGSGTRLTVV.

The V and J genes are TRBV6-6 and TRBJ1-3, with D possibly being TRBD1 (6 bases). V was trimmed by 6 bases and J by 0 bases, leaving 15 bases between them. Per germline, CDR1 MNHNY and CDR2 SVGAGI (reference sequence). This CDR3 has 16 amino acids. The CDR3 reads CASSALGGGSGNTIYF. The CDR3 DNA sequence: TGTGCCAGCAGCGCCTTAGGAGGGGGCTCTGGAAACACCATATATTTT.

This rearrangement joins TRBV7-2 to TRBJ1-5; D is unresolved. The V end lost 2 bases, the J end lost 4 bases, and 9 bases lay between the germline ends. Germline CDR1 is SGHTA and CDR2 is FQGNSA. The CDR3 sequence is 14 residues long. CDR3 residues: CASSLFFENQPQHF. Written as DNA, the CDR3 is TGTGCCAGCAGCTTATTCTTTGAGAATCAGCCCCAGCATTTT.

This clone was counted once. The V and J genes are TRBV7-2 and TRBJ1-4, with a weak D call TRBD1 (5 bases). The CDR3 spans 16 residues. Germline loops: CDR1 SGHTA, CDR2 FQGNSA. V lost 5 bases to trimming and J lost 0 bases, with 13 bases between them. The DNA of the CDR3 is TGTGCCAGCAGCCCCCGCGGGGGGGCAACTAATGAAAAACTGTTTTTT. Its protein is CASSPRGGATNEKLFF.

The chain couples TRBV13 to TRBJ2-2; possibly TRBD2 for D (6 bases). Germline assignment: CDR1 PRHDT and CDR2 FYEKMQ (reference sequence). The CDR3 has 17 residues. Trimming removed 5 bases at V and 0 bases at J, with 16 bases between. As DNA, the CDR3 is TGTGCCAGCAGCCCCCGGGGTAGCGGCGCGAACACCGGGGAGCTGTTTTTT. Its translation: CASSPRGSGANTGELFF. The full variable domain, with the rest looked up from reference TRBV13 and TRBJ2-2, is AAGVIQSPRHLIKEKRETATLKCYPIPRHDTVYWYQQGPGQDPQFLISFYEKMQSDKGSIPDRFSAQQFSDYHSELNMSSLELGDSALYFCASSPRGSGANTGELFFGEGSRLTVL.

This chain connects TRBV19 to TRBJ1-4, with 7 bases that match TRBD1. V was pared by 2 bases and J by 7 bases, with 7 bases of the junction left unmatched. The germline gives CDR1 LNHDA, CDR2 SQIVND (reference sequence). The CDR3 extends over 15 amino acids. The DNA for the CDR3 is TGTGCCAGTAGTATAATTGGCAGGGGGACTGAAAAACTGTTTTTT. Translation gives CASSIIGRGTEKLFF.

The chain couples TRBV9 to TRBJ2-3; D might be TRBD2 (5 bases). The germline V gene has CDR1 SGDLS and CDR2 YYNGEE. The CDR3 runs to 15 residues. V lost 4 bases and J lost 3, with 15 bases in between. CDR3 sequence: CASSPAAPGTDTQYF. CDR3 in DNA: TGTGCCAGCAGCCCAGCGGCACCCGGGACAGATACGCAGTATTTT.

CDR3 sequence reads: CASSLEYEAFF. The CDR3 bases are TGTGCCAGCAGCTTGGAGTATGAAGCTTTCTTT. The gene calls are TRBV5-5 and TRBJ1-1; D is undetermined. Germline CDR1 reads SGHKS; CDR2 reads YYEKEE (reference sequence). This CDR3 has 11 amino acids. The V end was cut by 0 bases, the J end by 7 bases, with 4 bases between.

The chain employs TRBV10-1 and TRBJ2-1; 7 bases match TRBD2. Germline CDR1 reads WNHNN; CDR2 reads SYGVQD (reference sequence). The V and J ends lost 6 bases and 4 bases, in that order; junction bases with no gene match: 3. This CDR3 contains 13 residues. CDR3 sequence (DNA): TGCGCCAGCAGCCAGCGGGAATACAATGAGCAGTTCTTC. Translated, it gives CASSQREYNEQFF.

This clone came up a few times. The genes are TRBV7-9 and TRBJ2-7; 13 bases align to TRBD2. After removal of 4 bases from V and 2 bases from J, the junction contained 2 bases not matched to a gene. This CDR3 is built from 15 residues. Looked up from germline, CDR1 is SEHNR and CDR2 is FQNEAQ (reference sequence). The CDR3 sequence: CASSYGLAGAYEQYF. The CDR3 coding sequence is TGTGCCAGCAGCTACGGACTAGCGGGGGCCTACGAGCAGTACTTC.

This clone showed up just once. The gene calls are TRBV19 and TRBJ2-1; D remains unclear. Trimming removed 5 bases from V and 6 bases from J, with 11 bases in between. Germline values: CDR1 LNHDA, CDR2 SQIVND (reference sequence). This CDR3 has 13 residues. CDR3 DNA: TGTGCCAGTAGTGGGTTTGGGGTCAATGAGCAGTTCTTC. Its protein is CASSGFGVNEQFF.

CDR3 region: CASSPVVAGVGGDNEQFF. CDR3 nucleotides: TGTGCCAGCTCACCGGTGGTAGCGGGAGTGGGAGGCGATAATGAGCAGTTCTTC. The J gene is TRBJ2-1, the V gene TRBV18, with 9 bases lining up with TRBD2. CDR3 length: 18 amino acids. Germline CDR1 reads KGHSH; CDR2 reads LQKENI. Losses at the gene ends were 3 bases for V and 7 bases for J; bases not matched to a gene: 16.

The gene calls are TRBV7-2 and TRBJ1-5; TRBD1 matches at 9 bases. J gave up 4 bases and V 4 bases, and 5 bases lay outside the gene matches. Germline CDR1 is SGHTA and CDR2 is FQGNSA. This CDR3 has 15 residues. Here the CDR3 DNA reads TGTGCCAGCAGCTACGGGACAGGGATTAATCAGCCCCAGCATTTT. This gives the protein CASSYGTGINQPQHF.

V is TRBV11-2 and J is TRBJ2-7; TRBD1 or TRBD2 may be the D gene (6 bases each). The CDR3 runs 16 residues. The germline gives CDR1 SGHAT, CDR2 FQNNGV. The germline V and J ends were trimmed by 2 bases and 0 bases, with 14 bases remaining between them. For the CDR3, the DNA is TGTGCCAGCAGCTTAAAAATTTGGGGGGCCTCCTACGAGCAGTACTTC. It codes for CASSLKIWGASYEQYF.

V and J are TRBV2 and TRBJ1-5; possible D gene TRBD1, 5 bases. The V and J ends lost 6 bases and 3 bases respectively, with 9 bases between them. Germline CDR1 and CDR2: SNHLY and FYNNEI. The CDR3 sequence is 13 residues long. The DNA for the CDR3 is TGTGCCAGCAGGGGGGGGGTCAATCAGCCCCAGCATTTT. Amino acids: CASRGGVNQPQHF.

The rearrangement uses TRBV5-1 and TRBJ2-1; 13 bases line up with TRBD2. J lost 8 bases, V lost 0 bases, and 5 bases had no gene match. The germline V gene encodes CDR1 SGHRS and CDR2 YFSETQ. The CDR3 extends over 16 amino acids. The CDR3: CASSLGLAGGGDEQFF. The CDR3 region has the DNA TGCGCCAGCAGCTTGGGACTAGCGGGAGGTGGAGATGAGCAGTTCTTC.